The entry below gives a single TCR beta chain sequence along with its context. Antigen: not known. This record belongs to a study of cytomegalovirus exposure and HLA in healthy donors. Study-level results: An assumption of roughly uniform sequencing depth across donors underlay the presence/absence analyses. A later analysis linked a missense DCLRE1C variant to TCR beta V- and J-gene trimming.

The donors were healthy bone marrow donors. This CDR3 is built from 13 residues. The germline gives CDR1 MNHEY, CDR2 SVGAGI. The V and J ends lost 2 bases and 6 bases respectively, with 10 bases between them. Amplification used 60 Vbeta primers and 13 Jbeta primers. Profiling relied on immunoSEQ multiplex PCR, and the TCRdb table lists in-frame clones only, not all of them. The sample has 100,000 to 150,000 clones, over 80% seen once; the top ten hold over 1%. This receptor was identified in a boy aged 5-17 years in good health and CMV-seronegative. Sequencing input: PBMCs. This chain links TRBV6-5 with TRBJ1-2, with D possibly TRBD1 on 6 matching bases. This CDR3 reads CASSYGAGDGYTF. CDR3 bases: TGTGCCAGCAGTTACGGGGCAGGGGATGGCTACACCTTC.